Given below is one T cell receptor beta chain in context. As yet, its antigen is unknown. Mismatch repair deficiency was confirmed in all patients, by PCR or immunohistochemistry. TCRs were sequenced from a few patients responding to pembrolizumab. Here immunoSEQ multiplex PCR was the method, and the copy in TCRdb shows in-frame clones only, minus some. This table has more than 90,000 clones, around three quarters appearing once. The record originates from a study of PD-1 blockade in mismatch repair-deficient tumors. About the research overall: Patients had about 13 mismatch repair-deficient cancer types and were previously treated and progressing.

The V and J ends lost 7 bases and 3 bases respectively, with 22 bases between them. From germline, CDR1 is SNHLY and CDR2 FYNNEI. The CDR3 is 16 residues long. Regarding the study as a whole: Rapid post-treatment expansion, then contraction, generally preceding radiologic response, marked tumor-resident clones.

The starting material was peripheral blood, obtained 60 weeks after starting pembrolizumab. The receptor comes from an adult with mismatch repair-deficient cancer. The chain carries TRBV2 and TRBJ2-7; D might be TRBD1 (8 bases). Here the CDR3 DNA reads TGTGCCAGCACTCACCAGGGGGGGACAGGATTCTACGAGCAGTACTTC. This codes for CASTHQGGTGFYEQYF.